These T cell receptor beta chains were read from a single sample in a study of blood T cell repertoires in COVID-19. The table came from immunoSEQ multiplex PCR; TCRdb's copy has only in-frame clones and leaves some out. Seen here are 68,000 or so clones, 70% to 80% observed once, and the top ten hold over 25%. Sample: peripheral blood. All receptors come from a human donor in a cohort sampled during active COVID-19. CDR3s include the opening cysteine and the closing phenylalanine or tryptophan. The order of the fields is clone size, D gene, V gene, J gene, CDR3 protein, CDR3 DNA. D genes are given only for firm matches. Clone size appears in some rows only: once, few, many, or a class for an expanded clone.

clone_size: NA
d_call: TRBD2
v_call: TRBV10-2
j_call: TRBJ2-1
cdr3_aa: CASKIAGGPGEQFF
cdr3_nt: TGCGCCAGCAAAATAGCGGGAGGGCCTGGTGAGCAGTTCTTC

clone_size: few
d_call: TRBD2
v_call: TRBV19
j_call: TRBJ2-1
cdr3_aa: CASSHPRDSGIVNEQFF
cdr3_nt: TGTGCCAGTAGCCACCCCCGGGATAGCGGGATCGTAAATGAGCAGTTCTTC

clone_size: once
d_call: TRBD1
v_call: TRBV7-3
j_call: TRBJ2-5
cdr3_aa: CASRPTGGFRETQYF
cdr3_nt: TGTGCCAGCAGACCGACAGGGGGCTTTCGTGAGACCCAGTACTTC

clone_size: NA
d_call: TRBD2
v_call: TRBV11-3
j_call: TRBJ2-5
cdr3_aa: CASSLDSSGRIVGETQYF
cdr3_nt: TGTGCCAGCAGCTTAGATTCTAGCGGGAGGATTGTGGGGGAGACCCAGTACTTC

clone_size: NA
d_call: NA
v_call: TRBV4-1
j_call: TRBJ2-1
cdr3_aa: CASSQEWRGGAHEQFF
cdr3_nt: TGCGCCAGCAGCCAAGAGTGGCGCGGAGGCGCCCATGAGCAGTTCTTC

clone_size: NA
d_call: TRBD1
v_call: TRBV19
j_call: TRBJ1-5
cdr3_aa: CASSVTGLSQPQHF
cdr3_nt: TGTGCCAGTAGTGTGACAGGGTTGAGTCAGCCCCAGCATTTT

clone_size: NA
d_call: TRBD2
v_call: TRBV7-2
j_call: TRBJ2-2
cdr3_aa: CASSITGTSGRAGELFF
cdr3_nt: TGTGCCAGCAGCATCACCGGGACTAGCGGGAGGGCCGGGGAGCTGTTTTTT

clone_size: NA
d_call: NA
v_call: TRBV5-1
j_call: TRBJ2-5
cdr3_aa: CASSFPRETQYF
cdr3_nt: TGCGCCAGCAGCTTCCCGAGGGAGACCCAGTACTTC

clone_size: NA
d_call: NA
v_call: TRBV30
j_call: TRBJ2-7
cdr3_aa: CAWSYASVSYEQYF
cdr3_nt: TGTGCCTGGAGTTATGCGAGTGTCTCCTACGAGCAGTACTTC

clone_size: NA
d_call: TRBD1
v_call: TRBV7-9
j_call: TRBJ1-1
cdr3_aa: CASSQDRGGTEAFF
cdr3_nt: TGTGCCAGCAGCCAGGACAGGGGAGGGACTGAAGCTTTCTTT

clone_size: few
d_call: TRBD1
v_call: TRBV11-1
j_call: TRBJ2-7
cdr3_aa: CASSYPGTGSSYEQYF
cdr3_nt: TGTGCCAGCAGCTACCCCGGGACAGGGAGCTCCTACGAGCAGTACTTC

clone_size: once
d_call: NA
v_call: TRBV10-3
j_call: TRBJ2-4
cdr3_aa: CAISPGGLAKNIQYF
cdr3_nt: TGTGCCATCAGTCCGGGGGGCTTAGCCAAAAACATTCAGTACTTC

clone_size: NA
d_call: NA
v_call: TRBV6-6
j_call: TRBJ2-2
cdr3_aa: CASHNRIANTGELFF
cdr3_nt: TGTGCCAGCCATAACAGGATCGCGAACACCGGGGAGCTGTTTTTT

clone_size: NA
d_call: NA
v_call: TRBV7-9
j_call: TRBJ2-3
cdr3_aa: CASSRTRTSTDTQYF
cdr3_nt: TGTGCCAGCAGCCGGACAAGAACTAGCACAGATACGCAGTATTTT

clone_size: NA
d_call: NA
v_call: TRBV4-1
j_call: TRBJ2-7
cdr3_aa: CASSQDYRDFYEQYF
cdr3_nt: TGCGCCAGCAGCCAAGATTACCGGGACTTCTACGAGCAGTACTTC

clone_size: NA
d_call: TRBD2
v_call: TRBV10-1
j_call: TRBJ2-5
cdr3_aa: CASSLNPSGSLETQYF
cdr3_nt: TGCGCCAGCAGTTTAAACCCTAGCGGGAGTCTGGAGACCCAGTACTTC

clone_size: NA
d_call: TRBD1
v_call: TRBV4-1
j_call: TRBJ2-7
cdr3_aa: CASSPTGGRTSYEQYF
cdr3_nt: TGCGCCAGCAGCCCGACAGGGGGCCGAACAAGCTACGAGCAGTACTTC

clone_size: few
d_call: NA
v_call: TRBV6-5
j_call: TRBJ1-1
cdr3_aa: CASSYYARGQTEAFF
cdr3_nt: TGTGCCAGCAGTTATTATGCCAGGGGCCAAACTGAAGCTTTCTTT

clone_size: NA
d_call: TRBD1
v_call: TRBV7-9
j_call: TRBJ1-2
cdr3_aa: CASSSPTGHYGYTF
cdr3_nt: TGTGCCAGCAGCTCCCCGACAGGGCACTATGGCTACACCTTC

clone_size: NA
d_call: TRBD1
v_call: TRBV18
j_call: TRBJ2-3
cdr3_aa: CASSPSVQGLSTDTQYF
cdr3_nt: TGTGCCAGCTCACCGTCCGTACAGGGGCTAAGCACAGATACGCAGTATTTT

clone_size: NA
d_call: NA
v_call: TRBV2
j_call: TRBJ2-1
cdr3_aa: CASVESFAYNEQFF
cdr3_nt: TGTGCCAGCGTGGAGAGTTTCGCCTACAATGAGCAGTTCTTC

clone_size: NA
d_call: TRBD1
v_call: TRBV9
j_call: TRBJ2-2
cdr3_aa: CASSVGLQGYTGELFF
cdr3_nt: TGTGCCAGCAGCGTAGGGTTACAGGGGTACACCGGGGAGCTGTTTTTT

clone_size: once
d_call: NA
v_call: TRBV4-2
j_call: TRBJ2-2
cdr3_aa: CASSQDPYTGELFF
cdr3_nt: TGTGCCAGCAGCCAAGATCCGTACACCGGGGAGCTGTTTTTT

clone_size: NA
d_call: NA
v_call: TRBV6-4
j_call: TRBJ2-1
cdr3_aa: CASSLNAFYNEQFF
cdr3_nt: TGTGCCAGCAGTCTAAACGCCTTCTACAATGAGCAGTTCTTC

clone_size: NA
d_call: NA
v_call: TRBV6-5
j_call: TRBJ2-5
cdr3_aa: CASRETLSGAQYF
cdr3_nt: TGTGCCAGCAGGGAGACCCTCTCGGGGGCCCAGTACTTC

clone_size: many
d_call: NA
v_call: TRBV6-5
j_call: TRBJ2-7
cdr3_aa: CASRYYEQYF
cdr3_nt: TGTGCCAGCAGGTATTACGAGCAGTACTTC

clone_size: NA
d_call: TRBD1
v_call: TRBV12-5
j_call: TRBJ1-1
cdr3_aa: CASAWDRGNTEAFF
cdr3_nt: TGTGCTAGTGCCTGGGACAGGGGGAACACTGAAGCTTTCTTT

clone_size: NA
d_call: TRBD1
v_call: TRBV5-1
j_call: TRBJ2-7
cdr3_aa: CASSLDRGLYEQYF
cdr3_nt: TGCGCCAGCAGCTTGGACAGGGGTCTTTACGAGCAGTACTTC

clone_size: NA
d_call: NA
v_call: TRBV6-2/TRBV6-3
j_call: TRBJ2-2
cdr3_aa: CASSYSSGAGELFF
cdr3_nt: TGTGCCAGCAGTTACTCTTCCGGGGCCGGGGAGCTGTTTTTT

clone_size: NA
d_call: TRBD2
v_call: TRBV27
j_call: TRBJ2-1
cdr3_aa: CASSYPNAGTSVGEQFF
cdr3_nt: TGTGCCAGCAGCTATCCCAACGCCGGGACTAGCGTTGGTGAGCAGTTCTTC

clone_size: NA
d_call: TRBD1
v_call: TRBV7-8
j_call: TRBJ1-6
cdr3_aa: CASSSDRGNSPLHF
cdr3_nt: TGTGCCAGCAGCTCGGACAGGGGGAATTCACCCCTCCACTTT

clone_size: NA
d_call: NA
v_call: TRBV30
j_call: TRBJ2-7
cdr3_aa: CAWSSSTYEQYF
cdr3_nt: TGTGCCTGGAGTTCCAGTACGTACGAGCAGTACTTC

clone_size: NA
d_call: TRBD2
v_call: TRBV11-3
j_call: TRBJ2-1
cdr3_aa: CASSSGLAGRNEQFF
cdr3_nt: TGTGCCAGCAGCTCCGGACTAGCGGGAAGGAATGAGCAGTTCTTC

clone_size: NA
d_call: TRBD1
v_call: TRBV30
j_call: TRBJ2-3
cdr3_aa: CASRQGGADTQYF
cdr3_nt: TGTGCCTCCCGACAGGGGGGAGCAGATACGCAGTATTTT

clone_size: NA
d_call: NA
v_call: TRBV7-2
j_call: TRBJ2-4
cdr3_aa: CASSSIREIQYF
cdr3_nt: TGTGCCAGCAGCTCGATCCGGGAGATTCAGTACTTC

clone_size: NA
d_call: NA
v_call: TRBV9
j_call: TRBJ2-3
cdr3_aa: CASSPSPTSTDTQYF
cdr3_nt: TGTGCCAGCAGCCCTAGCCCCACTAGCACAGATACGCAGTATTTT

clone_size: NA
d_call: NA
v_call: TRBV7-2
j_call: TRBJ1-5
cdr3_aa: CASSLSNQPQHF
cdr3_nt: TGTGCCAGCAGCCTCAGCAATCAGCCCCAGCATTTT

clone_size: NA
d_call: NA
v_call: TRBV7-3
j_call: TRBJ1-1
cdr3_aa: CASSPSGTGEAFF
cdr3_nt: TGTGCCAGCAGCCCGAGCGGGACGGGTGAAGCTTTCTTT

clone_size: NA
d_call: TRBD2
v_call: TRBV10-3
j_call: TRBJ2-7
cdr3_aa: CAIRVTSGGPYEQYF
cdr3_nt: TGTGCCATCAGGGTTACTAGCGGGGGGCCCTACGAGCAGTACTTC

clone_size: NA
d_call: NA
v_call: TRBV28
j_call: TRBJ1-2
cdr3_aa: CAIQQGYYGYTF
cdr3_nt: TGTGCCATCCAACAGGGATACTATGGCTACACCTTC

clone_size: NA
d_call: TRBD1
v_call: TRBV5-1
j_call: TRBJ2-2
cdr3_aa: CASSTGQRNTGELFF
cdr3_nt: TGCGCCAGCAGCACGGGACAGCGGAACACCGGGGAGCTGTTTTTT

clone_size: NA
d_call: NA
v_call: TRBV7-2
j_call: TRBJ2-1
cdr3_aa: CASSSNILSYNEQFF
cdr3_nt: TGTGCCAGCAGCTCAAATATACTATCCTACAATGAGCAGTTCTTC

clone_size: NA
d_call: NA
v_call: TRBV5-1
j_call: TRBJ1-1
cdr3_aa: CASSLGGGMNTEAFF
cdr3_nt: TGCGCCAGCAGCTTGGGTGGGGGGATGAACACTGAAGCTTTCTTT

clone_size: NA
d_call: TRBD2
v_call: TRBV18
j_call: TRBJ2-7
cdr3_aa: CASSQSSGMTSYEQYF
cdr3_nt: TGTGCCAGCTCACAGTCTAGCGGGATGACCTCCTACGAGCAGTACTTC

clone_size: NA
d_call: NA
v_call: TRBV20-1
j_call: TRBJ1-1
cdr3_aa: CRGTGAEAFF
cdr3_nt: TGCAGAGGGACTGGCGCTGAAGCTTTCTTT

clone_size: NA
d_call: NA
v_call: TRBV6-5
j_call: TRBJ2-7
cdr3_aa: CASSYSGAPGEQYF
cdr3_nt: TGTGCCAGCAGTTACTCGGGGGCTCCGGGGGAGCAGTACTTC

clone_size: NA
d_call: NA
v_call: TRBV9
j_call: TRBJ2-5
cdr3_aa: CASSVEGGIGETQYF
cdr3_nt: TGTGCCAGCAGCGTAGAAGGCGGGATTGGGGAGACCCAGTACTTC

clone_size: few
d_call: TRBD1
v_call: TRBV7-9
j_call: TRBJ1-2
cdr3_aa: CASTNPGQEIYGYTF
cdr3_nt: TGTGCCAGCACCAACCCGGGACAGGAGATCTATGGCTACACCTTC

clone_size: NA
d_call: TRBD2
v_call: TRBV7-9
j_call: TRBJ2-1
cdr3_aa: CASSLGGSGKDEQFF
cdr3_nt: TGTGCCAGCAGCTTAGGAGGTAGCGGGAAAGATGAGCAGTTCTTC

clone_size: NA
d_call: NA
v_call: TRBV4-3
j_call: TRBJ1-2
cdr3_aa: CASSQDTQGYGYTF
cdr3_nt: TGCGCCAGCAGCCAAGATACCCAGGGTTATGGCTACACCTTC

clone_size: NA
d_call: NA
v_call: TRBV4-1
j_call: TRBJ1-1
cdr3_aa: CASSQGMGRSEAFF
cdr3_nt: TGCGCCAGCAGCCAAGGGATGGGCCGGTCTGAAGCTTTCTTT

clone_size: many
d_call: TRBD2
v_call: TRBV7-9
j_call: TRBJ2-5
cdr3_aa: CASSLERVPGLHNQTQYF
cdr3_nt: TGTGCCAGCAGCTTAGAACGCGTCCCGGGACTACACAACCAGACCCAGTACTTC

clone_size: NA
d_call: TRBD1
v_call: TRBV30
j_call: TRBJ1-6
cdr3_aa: CAMGQSSYNSPLHF
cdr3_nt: TGTGCCATGGGACAGAGCTCCTATAATTCACCCCTCCACTTT

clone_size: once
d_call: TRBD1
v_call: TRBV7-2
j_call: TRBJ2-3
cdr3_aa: CASSLESRQGTQYF
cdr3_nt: TGTGCCAGCAGCTTAGAGAGCAGACAGGGAACGCAGTATTTT

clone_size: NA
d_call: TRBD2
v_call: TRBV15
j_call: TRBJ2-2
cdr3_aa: CATSRDPLSGSPHTGELFF
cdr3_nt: TGTGCCACCAGCAGGGATCCCTTGAGCGGGAGCCCCCACACCGGGGAGCTGTTTTTT

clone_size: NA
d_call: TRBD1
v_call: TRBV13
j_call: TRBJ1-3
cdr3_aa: CASRRGDRGSGNTIYF
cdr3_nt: TGTGCCAGCAGGAGGGGGGACAGGGGTTCCGGAAACACCATATATTTT

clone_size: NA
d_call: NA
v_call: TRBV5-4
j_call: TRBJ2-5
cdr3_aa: CASSLRGLETQYF
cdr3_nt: TGTGCCAGCAGCTTGCGCGGGTTAGAGACCCAGTACTTC

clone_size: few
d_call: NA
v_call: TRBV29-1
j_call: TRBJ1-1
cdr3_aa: CSVGGRGTDTEAFF
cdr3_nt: TGCAGCGTTGGAGGGAGGGGGACGGACACTGAAGCTTTCTTT

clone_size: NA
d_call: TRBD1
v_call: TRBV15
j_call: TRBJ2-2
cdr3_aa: CATSRGYDRVGTGELFF
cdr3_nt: TGTGCCACCAGCAGAGGTTACGACAGGGTTGGAACCGGGGAGCTGTTTTTT